Detailed here is one T cell receptor beta chain. The antigen is unknown. The entry originates in a study of OX40 agonist ivuxolimab in advanced cancers. Study outcomes and limitations: Average numbers of expanded clones were greater in CD8+ T cells than in CD4+.

Data came from immunoSEQ multiplex PCR; TCRdb stores just in-frame clones and leaves some out. The table shows tens of thousands of clones, with roughly 84% occurring only once. Trimming pared 1 base from V and 0 bases from J, leaving 13 bases between. There are 17 residues in the CDR3. CDR1 SGHTA and CDR2 FQGNSA come from the germline V gene. The source is an adult with an advanced solid tumor such as melanoma, head and neck, liver or kidney cancer. Specimen: CD4+ or CD8+ T cells sorted from blood, collected in a trial of the OX40 agonist ivuxolimab. V is TRBV7-2 and J is TRBJ1-3; D is possibly TRBD1 (5 bases). The CDR3: CASSLVAGPYSGNTIYF. The CDR3 nucleotides are TGTGCCAGCAGCTTAGTGGCAGGGCCCTACTCTGGAAACACCATATATTTT.